This T cell receptor beta chain derives from a study of blood T cell repertoires in COVID-19. Overall study: Whether acute or convalescent, the COVID-19 samples came from the United States, Italy and Spain. Sample material is recorded as cDNA or gDNA derived from T cells, B-cell-depleted T cells, or PBMCs.

The assay was immunoSEQ multiplex PCR, and TCRdb's table has in-frame clones only and misses some. Of about 100,000 clones in the sample, approximately 86% were seen once. V lost 0 bases to trimming and J lost 4 bases; unmatched junction nucleotides: 10. CDR3 length equals 18 residues. Looked up from germline, CDR1 is SGHDN and CDR2 is FVKESK. The chain joins TRBV14 to TRBJ2-1; 9 positions agree with TRBD2. Sequences were obtained from peripheral blood. The clonotype originates from a man aged 80 or over with acute or convalescent COVID-19. The CDR3 DNA reads TGTGCCAGCAGCCAAGAGACCGGACTAGCGCGTCGATACAATGAGCAGTTCTTC. It codes for CASSQETGLARRYNEQFF.